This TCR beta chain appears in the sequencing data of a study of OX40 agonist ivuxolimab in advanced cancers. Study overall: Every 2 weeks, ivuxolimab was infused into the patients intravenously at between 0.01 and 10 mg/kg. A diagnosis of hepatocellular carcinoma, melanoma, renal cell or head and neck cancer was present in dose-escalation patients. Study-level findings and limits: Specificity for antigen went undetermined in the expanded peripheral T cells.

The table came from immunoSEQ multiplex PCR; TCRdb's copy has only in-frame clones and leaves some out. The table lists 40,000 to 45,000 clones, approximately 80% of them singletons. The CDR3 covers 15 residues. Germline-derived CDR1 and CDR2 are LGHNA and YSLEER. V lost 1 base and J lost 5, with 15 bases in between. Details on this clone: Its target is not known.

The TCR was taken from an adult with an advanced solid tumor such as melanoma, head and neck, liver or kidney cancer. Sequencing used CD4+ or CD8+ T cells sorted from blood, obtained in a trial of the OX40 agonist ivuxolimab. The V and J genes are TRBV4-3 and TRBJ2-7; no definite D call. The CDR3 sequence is CASSQGLVATHEQYF. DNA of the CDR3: TGCGCCAGCAGCCAAGGTCTGGTAGCCACCCACGAGCAGTACTTC.